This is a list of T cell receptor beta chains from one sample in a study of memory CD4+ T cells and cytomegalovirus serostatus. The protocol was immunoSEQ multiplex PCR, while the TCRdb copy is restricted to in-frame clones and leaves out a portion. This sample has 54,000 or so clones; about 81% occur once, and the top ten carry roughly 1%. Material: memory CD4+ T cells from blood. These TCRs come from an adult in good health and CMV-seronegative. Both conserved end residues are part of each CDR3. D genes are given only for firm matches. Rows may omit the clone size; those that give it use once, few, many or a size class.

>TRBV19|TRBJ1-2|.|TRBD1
TGTGCCAGTAGTATAGCTGGGACAGGGGATAGCTATGGCTACACCTTC
CASSIAGTGDSYGYTF
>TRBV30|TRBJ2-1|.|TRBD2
TGTGCCTGGAGATTAAGCGGGAACGTGGGGAACAATGAGCAGTTCTTC
CAWRLSGNVGNNEQFF
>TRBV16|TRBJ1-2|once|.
TGTGCCAGCAGCCGACAGCTAAATGGCTACACCTTC
CASSRQLNGYTF
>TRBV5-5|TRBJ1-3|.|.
TGTGCCAGCAGCAAAAGCCCCGAGGGGAACACCATATATTTT
CASSKSPEGNTIYF
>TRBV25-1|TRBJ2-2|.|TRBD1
TGTGCCAGCAGAAGGACAGGGGGAGACACCGGGGAGCTGTTTTTT
CASRRTGGDTGELFF
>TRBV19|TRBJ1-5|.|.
TGTGCCAGTAGTATACAGCAGGGCGATCAGCCCCAGCATTTT
CASSIQQGDQPQHF
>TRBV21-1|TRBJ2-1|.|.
TGTGCCAGCAGCAAAGTACGGGGTGGAGGGGCCAATGAGCAGTTCTTC
CASSKVRGGGANEQFF
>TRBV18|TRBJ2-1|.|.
TGTGCCAGCTCACCCCGCGCCGGGCCATCCTACAATGAGCAGTTCTTC
CASSPRAGPSYNEQFF
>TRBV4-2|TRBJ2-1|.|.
TGTGCCAGCAGCCAAGAACGTCGGGGTGAGCAGTTCTTC
CASSQERRGEQFF
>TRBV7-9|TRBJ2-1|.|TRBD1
TGTGCCAGCAGCCGGGACAGGGGGCACAATGAGCAGTTCTTC
CASSRDRGHNEQFF
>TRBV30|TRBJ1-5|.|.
TGTGCCTGGAGTGTAGGGGTCCCATATCAGCCCCAGCATTTT
CAWSVGVPYQPQHF
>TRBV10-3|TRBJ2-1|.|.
TGTGCCACCGGAGAAAGGAATGAGCAGTTCTTC
CATGERNEQFF
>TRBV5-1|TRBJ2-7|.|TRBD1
TGCGCCAGCAGCTCCCTTGCCGGGACAGGGGCGTACGAGCAGTACTTC
CASSSLAGTGAYEQYF
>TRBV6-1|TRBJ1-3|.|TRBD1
TGTGCCAGCAGTGGGCACGGGACAGGGCTCCTACTTAACTCTGGAAACACCATATATTTT
CASSGHGTGLLLNSGNTIYF
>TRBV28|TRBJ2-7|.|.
TGTGCCAGCAGTTTGGGGTCTCCCTCCGAGCAGTACTTC
CASSLGSPSEQYF
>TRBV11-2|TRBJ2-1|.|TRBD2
TGTGCCAGCAGCCAACTAGCGGGATCCCCTGGGAGGCAGTTCTTC
CASSQLAGSPGRQFF
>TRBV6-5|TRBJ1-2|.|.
TGTGCCAGCAGTCCCGCCGGGACTAACTATGGCTACACCTTC
CASSPAGTNYGYTF
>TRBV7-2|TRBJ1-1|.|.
TGTGCCAGCAGCTCACCCCAGCTTCCTGAAGCTTTCTTT
CASSSPQLPEAFF
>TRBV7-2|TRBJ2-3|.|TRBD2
TGTGCCAGCAGCTATAGCGGGAGGAACCGAGATACGCAGTATTTT
CASSYSGRNRDTQYF
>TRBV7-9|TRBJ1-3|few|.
TGTGCCAGCAGCTTAGGGCACTCTGGAAACACCATATATTTT
CASSLGHSGNTIYF
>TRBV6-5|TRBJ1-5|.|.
TGTGCCAGCAAAGGAATAGGGACCGGCAATCAGCCCCAGCATTTT
CASKGIGTGNQPQHF
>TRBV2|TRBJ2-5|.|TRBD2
TGTGCCAGTTCTAGGGATAGCGGGAGCGGGGAGACCCAGTACTTC
CASSRDSGSGETQYF
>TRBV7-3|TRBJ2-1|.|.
TGTGCCGGAAATGAGCAGTTCTTC
CAGNEQFF
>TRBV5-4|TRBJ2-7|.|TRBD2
TGTGCCAGCAGCTTGTCATCCGGACTAGCGGTAGAGATCGATGAGCAGTACTTC
CASSLSSGLAVEIDEQYF
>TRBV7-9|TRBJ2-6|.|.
TGTGCCAGCAGCTCCAGTTTTCGGGGTCCTTATTCTGGGGCCAACGTCCTGACTTTC
CASSSSFRGPYSGANVLTF
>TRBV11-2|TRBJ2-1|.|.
TGTGCCAGCAGCTTGTTCGGGAGTGGCTCCTACAATGAGCAGTTCTTC
CASSLFGSGSYNEQFF
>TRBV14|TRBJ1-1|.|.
TGTGCCAGCAGCCAAGATATGGGGGGGAACACTGAAGCTTTCTTT
CASSQDMGGNTEAFF
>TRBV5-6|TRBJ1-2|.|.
TGTGCCAGCAGCTTGGGAGGGCTAAGTTACTATGGCTACACCTTC
CASSLGGLSYYGYTF
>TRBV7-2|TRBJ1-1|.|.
TGTGCCAGCAGCTTAGCAGCAGGGAACTTGAGGGGTACTGAAGCTTTCTTT
CASSLAAGNLRGTEAFF
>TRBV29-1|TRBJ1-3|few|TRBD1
TGCAGCGTTGAGAAGGGGGCGGAGGGAAACACCATATATTTT
CSVEKGAEGNTIYF
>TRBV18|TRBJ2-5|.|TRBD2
TGTGCCAGCTCCGTTGGCCCGCCGGCGGGGGGACCCCAGTACTTC
CASSVGPPAGGPQYF
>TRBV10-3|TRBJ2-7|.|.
TGTGCCATCAGTGAGTCGAGCAGGGGCTACGAGCAGTACTTC
CAISESSRGYEQYF
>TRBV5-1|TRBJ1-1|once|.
TGCGCCAGCAGCTTGGGGGACCGCCAGAACACTGAAGCTTTCTTT
CASSLGDRQNTEAFF
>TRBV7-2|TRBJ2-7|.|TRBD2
TGTGCCAGCAGTGCATCCGGGACTAAAGGCAACGAGCAGTACTTC
CASSASGTKGNEQYF
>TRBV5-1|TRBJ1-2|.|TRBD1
TGCGCCAGCAGCCCAGGACAGGAGAGTGTCGGCTACACCTTC
CASSPGQESVGYTF
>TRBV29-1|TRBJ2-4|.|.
TGCAGCGTTGAAGGTGGGGCCAAAAACATTCAGTACTTC
CSVEGGAKNIQYF
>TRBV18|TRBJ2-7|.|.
TGTGCCAGCTCACCATTGGACACGGCCTTCGAGCAGTACTTC
CASSPLDTAFEQYF
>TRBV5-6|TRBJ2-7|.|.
TGTGCCAGCAGCCCGGGCCAAATATCGCCACACGAGTACTTC
CASSPGQISPHEYF
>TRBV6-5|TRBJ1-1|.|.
TGTGCCAGCAGTTTCGACAGGAACACTGAAGCTTTCTTT
CASSFDRNTEAFF
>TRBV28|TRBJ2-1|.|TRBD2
TGTGCCAGTACGATTGGCGGGAGTTACAATGAGCAGTTCTTC
CASTIGGSYNEQFF
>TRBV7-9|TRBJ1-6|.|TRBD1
TGTGCCAGCAGCCCCACAGGGGGCGTTTTTGGTTCACCCCTCCACTTT
CASSPTGGVFGSPLHF
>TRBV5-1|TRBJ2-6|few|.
TGCGCCAGCAGAGCTCAGATCTCTGGGGCCAACGTCCTGACTTTC
CASRAQISGANVLTF
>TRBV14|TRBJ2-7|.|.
TGTGCCAGCAGTTCCGGGACTGGTTCCTACGAGCAGTACTTC
CASSSGTGSYEQYF
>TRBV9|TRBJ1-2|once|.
TGTGCCAGCAGCGTAGCATTGAGGGGAGATGGCTACACCTTC
CASSVALRGDGYTF
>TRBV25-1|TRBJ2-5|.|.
TGTGCCAGCCGCGGGGCGGGCGGTAAAGAGACCCAGTACTTC
CASRGAGGKETQYF